This TCR beta chain was found in a study of monozygotic twins with inflammatory bowel disease. The CDR3 is 14 amino acids. Germline values: CDR1 DFQATT, CDR2 SNEGSKA (reference sequence). TCRdb reprocessed the 5' RACE reads, with one entry per CDR3 protein and no DNA. The ten top clones account for around 7.2%, within a sample of 150,000 to 200,000 distinct CDR3 sequences. J is TRBJ1-2 and V is TRBV20-1; TCRdb selects TRBD1, and the lack of DNA leaves this call unchecked. The TCR originated in a human donor with ulcerative colitis or Crohn's disease, or a healthy co-twin of an affected twin (not recorded which). Material for sequencing was blood. The CDR3: CSARGVYDSHGYTF.